This TCR beta chain was sequenced during a study of cytomegalovirus exposure and HLA in healthy donors. About the study: Caucasian-associated ancestry cluster membership applied to about four fifths of nearly 400 genotyped donors.

In the PCR, 60 Vbeta and 13 Jbeta primers were used. TCRdb's table, derived via immunoSEQ multiplex PCR, lists solely in-frame clones and lacks some. This sample has roughly 130,000 clones, with roughly 82% found just once. With 0 bases removed from V and 0 bases from J, the gap between germline ends came to 15 bases. CDR1 is SGHVS, CDR2 FQNEAQ, per germline. The CDR3 runs 19 residues. This clone was counted a single time. Sequencing input: PBMCs. V usage is TRBV7-8 and J usage is TRBJ2-6, with a weak D call TRBD1 (6 bases). The sequence came from a male donor in good health and CMV-seropositive. CDR3 nucleotides: TGTGCCAGCAGCTTAGCGTCCCTTGGACAGTCCTCTGGGGCCAACGTCCTGACTTTC. As protein: CASSLASLGQSSGANVLTF.